This T cell receptor (beta chain) comes out of a study of cytomegalovirus exposure and HLA in healthy donors. Findings and limits, study-wide: Per published reports, the classifier diagnosed cytomegalovirus status with high specificity and sensitivity.

The V gene's germline CDR1 is MGHRA and CDR2 YSYEKL. The CDR3 has 14 residues. V was trimmed by 3 bases and J by 7 bases, leaving 16 bases between them. For this clone: What it binds is unknown.

Profiled with immunoSEQ multiplex PCR; TCRdb holds only in-frame clones, not every one. Here the sample spans some 170,000 clones, roughly 84% being singletons. Specimen: PBMCs. This chain connects TRBV4-1 to TRBJ2-7; unclear D gene. This clonotype was obtained from a man aged 30 to 45 in good health and CMV-seropositive. The CDR3 loop is CASSHPTSPWEQYF. In nucleotides, the CDR3 is TGCGCCAGCAGCCACCCGACAAGCCCCTGGGAGCAGTACTTC.